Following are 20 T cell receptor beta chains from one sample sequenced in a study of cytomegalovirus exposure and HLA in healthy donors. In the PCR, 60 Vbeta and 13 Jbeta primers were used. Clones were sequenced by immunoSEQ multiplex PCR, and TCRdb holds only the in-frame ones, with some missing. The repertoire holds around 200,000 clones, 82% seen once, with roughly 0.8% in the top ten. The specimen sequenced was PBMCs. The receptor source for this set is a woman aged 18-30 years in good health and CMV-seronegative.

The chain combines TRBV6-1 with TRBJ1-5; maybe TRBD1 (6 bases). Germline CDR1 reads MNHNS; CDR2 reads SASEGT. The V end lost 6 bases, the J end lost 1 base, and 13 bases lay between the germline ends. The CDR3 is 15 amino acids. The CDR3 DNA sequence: TGTGCCAGCAGAGTACAGGGTCGGAGCAATCAGCCCCAGCATTTT. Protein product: CASRVQGRSNQPQHF.

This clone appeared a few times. CDR3 region: CAAAYLNSNQPQHF. The CDR3, as DNA: TGTGCCGCCGCGTATCTCAATAGCAATCAGCCCCAGCATTTT. The chain links TRBV28 to TRBJ1-5; D uncertain. The CDR3 loop spans 14 amino acids. CDR1 and CDR2 from the germline V gene are MDHEN and SYDVKM. Trimming stripped 11 bases from V and 0 bases from J, with 14 bases between.

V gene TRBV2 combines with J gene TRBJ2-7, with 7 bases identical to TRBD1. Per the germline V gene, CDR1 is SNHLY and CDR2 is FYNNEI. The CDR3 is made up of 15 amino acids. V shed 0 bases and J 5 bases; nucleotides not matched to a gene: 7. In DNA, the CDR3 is TGTGCCAGCAGTGAAGCGTCAGGGGGTGGGAACGAGCAGTACTTC. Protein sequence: CASSEASGGGNEQYF.

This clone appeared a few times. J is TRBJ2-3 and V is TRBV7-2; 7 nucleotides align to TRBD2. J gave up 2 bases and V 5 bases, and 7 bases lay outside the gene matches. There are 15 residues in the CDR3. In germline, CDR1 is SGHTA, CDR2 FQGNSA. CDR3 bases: TGTGCCAGCAGCCTAACCGGGACTACCACAGATACGCAGTATTTT. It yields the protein CASSLTGTTTDTQYF.

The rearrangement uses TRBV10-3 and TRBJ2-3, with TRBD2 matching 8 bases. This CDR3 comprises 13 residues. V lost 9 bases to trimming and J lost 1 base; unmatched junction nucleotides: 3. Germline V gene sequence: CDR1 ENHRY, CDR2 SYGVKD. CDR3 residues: CAMGLGGTDTQYF. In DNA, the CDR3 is TGTGCCATGGGACTAGGTGGCACAGATACGCAGTATTTT.

As DNA, the CDR3 is TGTGCCAGCAGCTTAGGGCTAGATCTGTCCACAGATACGCAGTATTTT. It translates to CASSLGLDLSTDTQYF. The chain recombines TRBV7-7 with TRBJ2-3; D uncertain. The V and J ends lost 1 base and 2 bases respectively, with 13 bases between them. Looked up from germline, CDR1 is SSHAT and CDR2 is FNYEAQ (reference sequence). The CDR3 spans 16 residues.

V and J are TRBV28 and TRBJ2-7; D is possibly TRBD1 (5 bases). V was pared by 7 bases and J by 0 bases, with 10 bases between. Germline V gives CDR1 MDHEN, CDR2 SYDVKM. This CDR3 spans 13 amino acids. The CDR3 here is CASTGRDSYEQYF. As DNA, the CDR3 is TGTGCCAGCACTGGCAGGGACTCCTACGAGCAGTACTTC.

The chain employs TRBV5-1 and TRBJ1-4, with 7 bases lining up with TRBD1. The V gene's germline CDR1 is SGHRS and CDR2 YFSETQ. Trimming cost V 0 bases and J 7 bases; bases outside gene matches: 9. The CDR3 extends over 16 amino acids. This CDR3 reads CASSLALTGRGEKLFF. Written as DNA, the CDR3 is TGCGCCAGCAGCTTGGCTTTGACAGGGCGAGGTGAAAAACTGTTTTTT. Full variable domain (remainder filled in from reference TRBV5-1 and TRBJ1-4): KAGVTQTPRYLIKTRGQQVTLSCSPISGHRSVSWYQQTPGQGLQFLFEYFSETQRNKGNFPGRFSGRQFSNSRSEMNVSTLELGDSALYLCASSLALTGRGEKLFFGSGTQLSVL.

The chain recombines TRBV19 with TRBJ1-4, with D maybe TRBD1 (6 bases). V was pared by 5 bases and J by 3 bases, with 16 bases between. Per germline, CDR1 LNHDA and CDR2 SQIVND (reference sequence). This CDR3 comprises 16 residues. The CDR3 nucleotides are TGTGCCAGTAGTCCGGGACACTCAATCTCTAATGAAAAACTGTTTTTT. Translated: CASSPGHSISNEKLFF.

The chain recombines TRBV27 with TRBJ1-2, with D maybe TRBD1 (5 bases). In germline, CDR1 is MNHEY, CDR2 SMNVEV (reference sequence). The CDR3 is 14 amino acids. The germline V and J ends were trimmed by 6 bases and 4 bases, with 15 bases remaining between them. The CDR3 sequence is CASSLRSGFYGYTF. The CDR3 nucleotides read TGTGCCAGCAGCCTCCGGTCAGGGTTCTATGGCTACACCTTC.

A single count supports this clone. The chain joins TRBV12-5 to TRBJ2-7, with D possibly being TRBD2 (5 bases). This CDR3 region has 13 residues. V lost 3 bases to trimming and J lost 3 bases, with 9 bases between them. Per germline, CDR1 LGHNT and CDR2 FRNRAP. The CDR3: CASGFEGSYEQYF. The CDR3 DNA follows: TGTGCTAGTGGTTTTGAGGGTAGCTACGAGCAGTACTTC.

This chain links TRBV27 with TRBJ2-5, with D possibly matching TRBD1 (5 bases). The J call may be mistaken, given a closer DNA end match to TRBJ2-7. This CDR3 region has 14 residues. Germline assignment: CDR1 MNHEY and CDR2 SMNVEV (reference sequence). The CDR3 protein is CASSLQGMVYEQYF. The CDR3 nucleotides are TGTGCCAGCAGTTTACAGGGAATGGTCTACGAGCAGTACTTC.

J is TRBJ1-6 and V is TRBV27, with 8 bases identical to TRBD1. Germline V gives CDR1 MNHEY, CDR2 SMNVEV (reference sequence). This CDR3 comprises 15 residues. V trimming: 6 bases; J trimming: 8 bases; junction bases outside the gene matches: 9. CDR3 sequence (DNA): TGTGCCAGCAGGGAGCAAGGACAGGGATATTCACCCCTCCACTTT. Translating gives CASREQGQGYSPLHF.

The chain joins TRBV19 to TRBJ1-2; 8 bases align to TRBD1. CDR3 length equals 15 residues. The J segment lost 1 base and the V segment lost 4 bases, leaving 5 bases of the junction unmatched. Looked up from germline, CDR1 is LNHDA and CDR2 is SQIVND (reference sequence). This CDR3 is CASSSPGQGNYGYTF. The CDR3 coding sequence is TGTGCCAGTAGTAGCCCCGGACAGGGTAACTATGGCTACACCTTC. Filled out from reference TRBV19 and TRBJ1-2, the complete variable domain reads DGGITQSPKYLFRKEGQNVTLSCEQNLNHDAMYWYRQDPGQGLRLIYYSQIVNDFQKGDIAEGYSVSREKKESFPLTVTSAQKNPTAFYLCASSSPGQGNYGYTFGSGTRLTVV.

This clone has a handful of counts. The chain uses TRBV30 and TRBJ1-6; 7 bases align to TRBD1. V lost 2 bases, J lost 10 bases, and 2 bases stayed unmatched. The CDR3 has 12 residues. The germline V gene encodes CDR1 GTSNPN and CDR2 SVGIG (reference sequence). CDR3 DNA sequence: TGTGCCTGGAGTCTCAGGGGGTCACCCCTCCACTTT. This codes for CAWSLRGSPLHF.

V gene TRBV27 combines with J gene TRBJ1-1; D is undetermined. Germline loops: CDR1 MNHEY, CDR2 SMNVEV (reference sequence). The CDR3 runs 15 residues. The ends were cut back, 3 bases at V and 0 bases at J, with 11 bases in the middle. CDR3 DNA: TGTGCCAGCAGTTTGTATCAGGCTATGAACACTGAAGCTTTCTTT. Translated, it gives CASSLYQAMNTEAFF.

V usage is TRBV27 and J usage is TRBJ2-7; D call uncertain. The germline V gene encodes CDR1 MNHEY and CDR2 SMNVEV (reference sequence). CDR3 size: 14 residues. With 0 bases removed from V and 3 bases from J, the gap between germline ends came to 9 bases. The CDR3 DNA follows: TGTGCCAGCAGTTTATCCAGTTCTCTCTACGAGCAGTACTTC. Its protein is CASSLSSSLYEQYF.

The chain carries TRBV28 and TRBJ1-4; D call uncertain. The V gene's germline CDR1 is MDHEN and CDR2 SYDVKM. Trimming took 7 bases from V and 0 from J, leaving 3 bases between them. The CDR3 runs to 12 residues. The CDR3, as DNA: TGTGCCAGCACCGCAACTAATGAAAAACTGTTTTTT. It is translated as CASTATNEKLFF.

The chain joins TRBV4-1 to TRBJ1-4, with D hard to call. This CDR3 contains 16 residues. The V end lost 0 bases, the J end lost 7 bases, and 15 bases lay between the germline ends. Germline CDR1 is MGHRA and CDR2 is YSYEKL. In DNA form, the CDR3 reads TGCGCCAGCAGCCAAGAGGGAGGGTTGGGGAGTGAAAAACTGTTTTTT. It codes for CASSQEGGLGSEKLFF.

CDR3 DNA: TGCGCCAGCAGCGCCACACAGGGAGATCAGCCCCAGCATTTT. Its protein is CASSATQGDQPQHF. The V gene is TRBV5-1, the J gene TRBJ1-5, with a weak D call TRBD1 (6 bases). This CDR3 is built from 14 residues. V was cut by 4 bases and J by 5 bases, with 13 bases left in between. Germline V gene lookup returns CDR1 SGHRS and CDR2 YFSETQ.